One and the same sample provided the 27 T cell receptor beta chains below, sequenced in a study of cytomegalovirus exposure and HLA in healthy donors. With 60 Vbeta and 13 Jbeta primers, the PCR was carried out. Repertoires were generated with immunoSEQ multiplex PCR, while TCRdb's copy carries only in-frame clones and drops some. The table lists about 160,000 clones, around 80% of them singletons. Sequenced material: PBMCs. These receptors came from a man aged 50 to 60 in good health and CMV-seropositive.

The V and J genes are TRBV29-1 and TRBJ2-1; TRBD1 matches 7 bases. The J segment lost 0 bases and the V segment lost 3 bases, leaving 2 bases of the junction unmatched. The CDR3 runs to 14 residues. From germline, CDR1 is SQVTM and CDR2 ANQGSEA. CDR3: CSVERTGSYNEQFF. In DNA, the CDR3 is TGCAGCGTTGAGAGGACAGGCTCCTACAATGAGCAGTTCTTC.

This chain joins TRBV30 and TRBJ1-1, with TRBD1 identical over 8 bases. Losses at the gene ends were 4 bases for V and 4 bases for J; bases not matched to a gene: 8. The CDR3 is 14 residues long. Germline CDR1 and CDR2: GTSNPN and SVGIG (reference sequence). CDR3 bases: TGTGCCTGGAACCTACAGGGGGGCGTCACTGAAGCTTTCTTT. The encoded protein is CAWNLQGGVTEAFF. Full variable domain (missing parts from reference TRBV30 and TRBJ1-1): SQTIHQWPATLVQPVGSPLSLECTVEGTSNPNLYWYRQAAGRGLQLLFYSVGIGQISSEVPQNLSASRPQDRQFILSSKKLLLSDSGFYLCAWNLQGGVTEAFFGQGTRLTVV.

This clone was counted once. The chain couples TRBV27 to TRBJ1-2; D perhaps matches TRBD1 (5 bases). Germline CDR1 MNHEY, CDR2 SMNVEV (reference sequence). Between the trimmed V and J ends, which lost 5 bases and 4 bases, there was a span of 11 bases. The CDR3 spans 13 residues. This CDR3 reads CASSPTAIYGYTF. The CDR3 nucleotides are TGTGCCAGCAGTCCGACAGCGATCTATGGCTACACCTTC.

V is TRBV10-2 and J is TRBJ1-2; TRBD1 matches 9 bases. Germline V gene data show CDR1 as WSHSY and CDR2 as SAAADI. This CDR3 has 13 amino acids. V lost 6 bases to trimming and J lost 6 bases; unmatched junction nucleotides: 5. This chain's CDR3 is CASSARTGDGYTF. The CDR3 coding sequence is TGCGCCAGCAGCGCCAGGACAGGGGATGGCTACACCTTC.

This clone showed up just once. The V call is TRBV5-8, the J call TRBJ1-2; D uncertain. Deletions cut 4 bases from V and 3 bases from J, with 7 bases between. Germline V gene lookup returns CDR1 SGHTS and CDR2 YDEGEE. The CDR3 has 12 residues. The CDR3 sequence is CASSGEHYGYTF. The CDR3 DNA reads as TGTGCCAGCAGCGGGGAGCACTATGGCTACACCTTC. Based on the CDR3 plus reference TRBV5-8 and TRBJ1-2, the full variable domain is EAGVTQSPTHLIKTRGQQATLRCSPISGHTSVYWYQQALGLGLQFLLWYDEGEERNRGNFPPRFSGRQFPNYSSELNVNALELEDSALYLCASSGEHYGYTFGSGTRLTVV.

V and J are TRBV19 and TRBJ1-3; D might be TRBD1 (5 bases). The ends were cut back, 10 bases at V and 7 bases at J, with 26 bases in the middle. The CDR3 is 16 amino acids. The germline V gene encodes CDR1 LNHDA and CDR2 SQIVND (reference sequence). The CDR3 is CATRSRTGVAWNTIYF. CDR3 DNA sequence: TGTGCCACCCGTAGTAGGACGGGGGTGGCGTGGAACACCATATATTTT.

The chain couples TRBV18 to TRBJ2-2; 7 nucleotides match TRBD2. There are 14 residues in the CDR3. Trimming at V came to 6 bases and at J to 0 bases, leaving 1 base not matched to a gene. The V gene's germline CDR1 is KGHSH and CDR2 LQKENI. CDR3 amino acids: CASSSGANTGELFF. Written as DNA, the CDR3 is TGTGCCAGCTCGAGCGGGGCGAACACCGGGGAGCTGTTTTTT.

This clone was found once. The CDR3 DNA follows: TGCGCCAGCAGCTTGGGGGGACAGCGATCCTACAATGAGCAGTTCTTC. The encoded protein is CASSLGGQRSYNEQFF. J is TRBJ2-1 and V is TRBV5-1; 7 positions agree with TRBD1. This CDR3 is built from 16 residues. Germline V gene lookup returns CDR1 SGHRS and CDR2 YFSETQ. J was trimmed by 1 base and V by 0 bases; bases with no gene match: 4.

J is TRBJ1-4 and V is TRBV2, with TRBD1 identical over 8 bases. Looked up from germline, CDR1 is SNHLY and CDR2 is FYNNEI. The length of the CDR3 is 13 residues. The ends lost 5 bases at V and 13 bases at J; junction bases unmatched: 9. CDR3 residues: CASSLEQTGVLFF. The CDR3 nucleotides are TGTGCCAGCAGTCTAGAACAGACAGGGGTACTGTTTTTT.

The rearrangement links TRBV6-5 to TRBJ2-5; 10 bases match TRBD1. The ends lost 0 bases at V and 2 bases at J; junction bases unmatched: 3. Germline V gene sequence: CDR1 MNHEY, CDR2 SVGAGI. This CDR3 contains 16 residues. CDR3 sequence reads: CASSYSGQGEQETQYF. The CDR3 nucleotides are TGTGCCAGCAGTTACTCCGGACAGGGGGAACAAGAGACCCAGTACTTC.

This sequence joins TRBV7-2 and TRBJ1-2; D is possibly TRBD1 (5 bases). The CDR3 runs to 18 residues. The ends were cut back, 1 base at V and 0 bases at J, with 18 bases in the middle. The germline V gene encodes CDR1 SGHTA and CDR2 FQGNSA. The CDR3 bases are TGTGCCAGCAGCTTAGTCGGGGGAGGGAATCCAACTAACTATGGCTACACCTTC. Translated, it gives CASSLVGGGNPTNYGYTF. The full variable domain, with the rest looked up from reference TRBV7-2 and TRBJ1-2, is GAGVSQSPSNKVTEKGKDVELRCDPISGHTALYWYRQSLGQGLEFLIYFQGNSAPDKSGLPSDRFSAERTGGSVSTLTIQRTQQEDSAVYLCASSLVGGGNPTNYGYTFGSGTRLTVV.

This sequence joins TRBV19 and TRBJ1-2, with 9 bases that match TRBD1. This CDR3 region has 13 residues. CDR1 and CDR2 from the germline V gene are LNHDA and SQIVND (reference sequence). The V gene end was trimmed by 9 bases and the J gene end by 6 bases; junction bases not matched to a gene: 8. Here the CDR3 DNA reads TGTGCCAGGGGAAAACAGGGGGCGGATGGCTACACCTTC. It encodes CARGKQGADGYTF.

This clone was counted a few times. The chain links TRBV11-3 to TRBJ2-1; 9 bases map to TRBD1. J gave up 8 bases and V 3 bases, and 5 bases lay outside the gene matches. Germline V gives CDR1 SGHNT, CDR2 YENEEA. CDR3 size: 14 residues. The CDR3 loop reads CASSLGQGFDEQFF. The CDR3 DNA reads TGTGCCAGCAGCTTGGGACAGGGTTTTGATGAGCAGTTCTTC.

This clone was counted a single time. The V call is TRBV9, the J call TRBJ1-1, with D unresolved. Germline-derived CDR1 and CDR2 are SGDLS and YYNGEE. The CDR3 runs 16 residues. V shed 0 bases and J shed 3 bases, with 15 bases lying between them. The chain's CDR3 is CASSVEEGGRDTEAFF. The DNA for the CDR3 is TGTGCCAGCAGCGTAGAAGAAGGTGGTCGGGACACTGAAGCTTTCTTT.

This sequence joins TRBV5-8 and TRBJ2-1, with 7 bases identical to TRBD1. CDR1 and CDR2 from the germline V gene are SGHTS and YDEGEE. V was clipped by 3 bases and J by 8 bases; unmatched bases: 5. The length of the CDR3 is 13 residues. The chain's CDR3 is CASSSGGVHEQFF. The DNA of the CDR3 is TGTGCCAGCAGCTCAGGGGGAGTCCATGAGCAGTTCTTC.

This clone came up many times. V gene TRBV5-8 combines with J gene TRBJ2-3; D may be TRBD2 (5 bases). The ends were cut back, 4 bases at V and 3 bases at J, with 21 bases in the middle. The CDR3 runs 17 residues. Per the germline V gene, CDR1 is SGHTS and CDR2 is YDEGEE. The CDR3 spells CASSPLLTSPPTDTQYF. The CDR3 DNA is TGTGCCAGCAGCCCGCTACTTACTAGTCCCCCAACAGATACGCAGTATTTT. The full variable domain, in which reference TRBV5-8 and TRBJ2-3 provide the parts outside the CDR3, is EAGVTQSPTHLIKTRGQQATLRCSPISGHTSVYWYQQALGLGLQFLLWYDEGEERNRGNFPPRFSGRQFPNYSSELNVNALELEDSALYLCASSPLLTSPPTDTQYFGPGTRLTVL.

The rearrangement joins TRBV23-1 to TRBJ1-1, with 7 bases fitting TRBD1. TRBV23-1 carries the ORF label, with uncertain function. CDR3 length: 13 residues. V lost 6 bases and J lost 5; bases outside the gene matches: 6. The CDR3 DNA is TGCGCCAGCAGGGGGACAGAATTAACTGAAGCTTTCTTT. It specifies CASRGTELTEAFF.

The V call is TRBV30, the J call TRBJ1-5; possibly TRBD1 for D (6 bases). Germline V CDR1 and CDR2: GTSNPN, SVGIG (reference sequence). The V and J ends lost 1 base and 0 bases respectively, with 25 bases between them. The CDR3 is 20 residues long. The CDR3 protein is CAWSAWDIQGPVNSNQPQHF. CDR3 coding DNA: TGTGCCTGGAGTGCCTGGGACATACAGGGCCCGGTAAATAGCAATCAGCCCCAGCATTTT.

The V call is TRBV18, the J call TRBJ1-1; no definite D call. Germline CDR1 KGHSH, CDR2 LQKENI. Trimming left V 1 base short and J 8 bases short, with 14 bases between. This CDR3 has 14 amino acids. The CDR3 here is CASSPRLPREEAFF. The CDR3 coding sequence is TGTGCCAGCTCACCACGGCTTCCGAGGGAAGAAGCTTTCTTT.

In DNA form, the CDR3 reads TGTGCCAGCAGGCGACAGGGGGCAGGGGGAAACACCATATATTTT. Its protein is CASRRQGAGGNTIYF. This chain uses TRBV6-5 with TRBJ1-3; the match to TRBD1 covers 10 bases. The CDR3 is 15 residues long. With 6 bases clipped from V and 4 bases from J, the junction kept 6 bases outside the gene matches. Germline assignment: CDR1 MNHEY and CDR2 SVGAGI.

This clone was found once. The chain employs TRBV6-1 and TRBJ1-5; D not resolved. V dropped 7 bases and J dropped 2 bases, with 15 bases sitting between them. CDR3 length: 15 residues. Per the germline V gene, CDR1 is MNHNS and CDR2 is SASEGT. The CDR3 nucleotides read TGTGCCAGCACTATGAAGAGAGTTGGCAATCAGCCCCAGCATTTT. It yields the protein CASTMKRVGNQPQHF.

The chain couples TRBV11-3 to TRBJ1-3, with 7 bases that match TRBD1. Germline loops: CDR1 SGHNT, CDR2 YENEEA. V shed 5 bases and J 10 bases; nucleotides not matched to a gene: 8. The CDR3 runs to 13 residues. CDR3 DNA sequence: TGTGCCAGCAGCACCGACAGGGCGTTAACCATATATTTT. It encodes CASSTDRALTIYF.

J is TRBJ2-5 and V is TRBV29-1; D may be TRBD2 (6 bases). V lost 4 bases to trimming and J lost 1 base, with 10 bases between them. The germline V gene encodes CDR1 SQVTM and CDR2 ANQGSEA. The length of the CDR3 is 13 residues. CDR3: CSVGGLPQETQYF. The CDR3 region has the DNA TGCAGCGTTGGGGGACTGCCCCAAGAGACCCAGTACTTC.

V usage is TRBV7-9 and J usage is TRBJ1-2; TRBD1 might be the D (5 bases). V shed 4 bases and J shed 7 bases, with 10 bases lying between them. The CDR3 has 12 residues. Per germline, CDR1 SEHNR and CDR2 FQNEAQ (reference sequence). CDR3 amino acids: CASSSGGGGYTF. DNA for the CDR3: TGTGCCAGCAGCTCCGGGGGAGGTGGCTACACCTTC.

V and J are TRBV7-9 and TRBJ1-2, with D possibly matching TRBD1 (6 bases). Germline lookup yields CDR1 SEHNR and CDR2 FQNEAQ (reference sequence). V dropped 4 bases and J dropped 2 bases, with 17 bases sitting between them. CDR3 length: 16 residues. The CDR3 reads CASSSGDTTPNYGYTF. The CDR3 nucleotides are TGTGCCAGCAGCTCTGGGGACACGACTCCCAACTATGGCTACACCTTC.

The V gene is TRBV9, the J gene TRBJ1-1, with D uncertain. With 0 bases removed from V and 7 bases from J, the gap between germline ends came to 7 bases. CDR3 length: 12 amino acids. Germline V CDR1 and CDR2: SGDLS, YYNGEE. The CDR3 here is CASSVDGSEAFF. In DNA form, the CDR3 reads TGTGCCAGCAGCGTAGATGGCAGTGAAGCTTTCTTT.

The genes are TRBV7-7 and TRBJ2-7; tentative D call: TRBD2 (6 bases). CDR3 size: 14 residues. Germline V lookup: CDR1 SSHAT, CDR2 FNYEAQ (reference sequence). The CDR3 DNA is TGTGCTAGCAGCCTACGGGAGCGGAGCTACGAGCAGTACGTC. Translating gives CASSLRERSYEQYV.